The 21 T cell receptor beta chains below come from one sample, sequenced in a study of siplizumab effects on memory and regulatory T cells. TCRdb's copy holds only in-frame clones and misses some; the assay was immunoSEQ multiplex PCR. In the table there are about 85,000 clones, 85% to 95% of which are singletons. The sample consisted of CD8+ T cells sorted from blood. These receptors came from a human donor in good health.

The chain has TRBV19 and TRBJ2-7; D gene ambiguous. CDR1 and CDR2 from the germline V gene are LNHDA and SQIVND (reference sequence). V was pared by 1 base and J by 3 bases, with 10 bases between. This CDR3 is 14 amino acids long. This chain's CDR3 is CASSIGLGNYEQYF. Written as DNA, the CDR3 is TGTGCCAGTAGTATAGGACTGGGGAACTACGAGCAGTACTTC.

This sequence joins TRBV2 and TRBJ2-7, with 7 bases matching TRBD1. CDR3 length: 15 residues. Unmatched junction bases numbered 13, after V lost 7 bases and J lost 4 bases. Germline V gene lookup returns CDR1 SNHLY and CDR2 FYNNEI. The CDR3 sequence: CASTEDRPEVYEQYF. Here the CDR3 DNA reads TGTGCCAGCACCGAGGACAGGCCGGAGGTGTACGAGCAGTACTTC.

The rearrangement joins TRBV5-1 to TRBJ2-7, with 7 bases identical to TRBD1. Germline lookup yields CDR1 SGHRS and CDR2 YFSETQ. The CDR3 runs 16 residues. V dropped 3 bases and J dropped 0; count of bases not matched to a gene: 9. The CDR3 DNA reads TGCGCCAGCAGCTCGACGACAGGGTCCCGCTCCTACGAGCAGTACTTC. This gives the protein CASSSTTGSRSYEQYF.

CDR3 coding DNA: TGTGCCAGCAGTGATTCCTGGCTGACAGGGGCGACGGGTGAGCAGTTCTTC. Residues: CASSDSWLTGATGEQFF. The chain recombines TRBV2 with TRBJ2-1; 8 positions agree with TRBD1. V gave up 3 bases and J gave up 9 bases; unmatched junction bases: 16. The length of the CDR3 is 17 residues. Per germline, CDR1 SNHLY and CDR2 FYNNEI.

The J gene is TRBJ2-3, the V gene TRBV19; 9 bases line up with TRBD1. The germline CDR1 and CDR2 sequences are LNHDA and SQIVND (reference sequence). J lost 2 bases, V lost 1 base, and 1 base had no gene match. CDR3 size: 15 residues. CDR3 residues: CASSIVQGATDTQYF. The CDR3 DNA is TGTGCCAGTAGTATAGTACAGGGGGCCACAGATACGCAGTATTTT.

This rearrangement joins TRBV9 to TRBJ2-7; either TRBD1 or TRBD2 may fit D (6 bases each). V lost 4 bases and J lost 3, with 17 bases in between. The CDR3 consists of 15 residues. Germline V gene lookup returns CDR1 SGDLS and CDR2 YYNGEE. CDR3 bases: TGTGCCAGCAGCCCTAAGGGGGGACCGGACTACGAGCAGTACTTC. Translating gives CASSPKGGPDYEQYF.

This chain links TRBV28 with TRBJ1-1, with a weak D call TRBD1 (5 bases). Germline V gene sequence: CDR1 MDHEN, CDR2 SYDVKM. The CDR3 has 11 residues. Trimming stripped 5 bases from V and 11 bases from J, with 12 bases between. CDR3 sequence (DNA): TGTGCCAGCAGTATCCTCAGGGATGCTTTCTTT. This gives the protein CASSILRDAFF.

The chain combines TRBV9 with TRBJ2-7, with 8 bases aligning to TRBD1. Germline CDR1 and CDR2: SGDLS and YYNGEE. Trimming cost V 2 bases and J 3 bases; bases outside gene matches: 4. This CDR3 has 14 amino acids. The CDR3 loop is CASSVGQEDYEQYF. The CDR3 DNA follows: TGTGCCAGCAGCGTGGGACAGGAGGACTACGAGCAGTACTTC. The full variable domain, its missing parts supplied by reference TRBV9 and TRBJ2-7, is DSGVTQTPKHLITATGQRVTLRCSPRSGDLSVYWYQQSLDQGLQFLIQYYNGEERAKGNILERFSAQQFPDLHSELNLSSLELGDSALYFCASSVGQEDYEQYFGPGTRLTVT.

This chain uses TRBV2 with TRBJ1-5; no firm D call. The germline CDR1 and CDR2 sequences are SNHLY and FYNNEI. The V end was cut by 1 base, the J end by 3 bases, with 10 bases between. The CDR3 contains 15 residues. The CDR3 region is CASSEDSSINQPQHF. In DNA form, the CDR3 reads TGTGCCAGCAGTGAAGATAGCTCGATCAATCAGCCCCAGCATTTT.

This rearrangement joins TRBV4-1 to TRBJ1-1; no reliable D call. The V end was cut by 2 bases, the J end by 7 bases, with 8 bases between. Per germline, CDR1 MGHRA and CDR2 YSYEKL. The CDR3 loop spans 12 amino acids. The CDR3 sequence: CASSQTHNEAFF. In DNA form, the CDR3 reads TGCGCCAGCAGCCAAACGCACAATGAAGCTTTCTTT.

The genes are TRBV19 and TRBJ2-2; 8 bases map to TRBD1. The CDR3 sequence is 18 residues long. J was trimmed by 2 bases and V by 6 bases; bases with no gene match: 14. Germline CDR1 is LNHDA and CDR2 is SQIVND (reference sequence). CDR3 loop: CASRISVGQGRNTGELFF. DNA of the CDR3: TGTGCCAGTAGAATAAGCGTAGGACAGGGCCGAAACACCGGGGAGCTGTTTTTT. Full variable domain (rest looked up from reference TRBV19 and TRBJ2-2): DGGITQSPKYLFRKEGQNVTLSCEQNLNHDAMYWYRQDPGQGLRLIYYSQIVNDFQKGDIAEGYSVSREKKESFPLTVTSAQKNPTAFYLCASRISVGQGRNTGELFFGEGSRLTVL.

J is TRBJ2-7 and V is TRBV7-9; 10 bases agree with TRBD2. CDR3 length equals 16 residues. The J segment lost 4 bases and the V segment lost 4 bases, leaving 10 bases of the junction unmatched. The germline V gene encodes CDR1 SEHNR and CDR2 FQNEAQ (reference sequence). This chain's CDR3 is CASSSLSSGSLYEQYF. CDR3 nucleotides: TGTGCCAGCAGCTCCCTTTCTAGCGGGAGTCTGTACGAGCAGTACTTC.

The chain couples TRBV11-2 to TRBJ2-5, with 8 nucleotides matching TRBD1. From germline, CDR1 is SGHAT and CDR2 FQNNGV. The CDR3 is 15 residues long. The trim removed 1 base at V and 4 bases at J, leaving 5 bases unmatched. In DNA form, the CDR3 reads TGTGCCAGCAGCTTAGCCGGGACAGGAGGAGAGACCCAGTACTTC. Translating gives CASSLAGTGGETQYF. The variable domain in full, completed from reference TRBV11-2 and TRBJ2-5, reads EAGVAQSPRYKIIEKRQSVAFWCNPISGHATLYWYQQILGQGPKLLIQFQNNGVVDDSQLPKDRFSAERLKGVDSTLKIQPAKLEDSAVYLCASSLAGTGGETQYFGPGTRLLVL.

The rearrangement uses TRBV5-1 and TRBJ1-4, with 7 nucleotides matching TRBD1. With V trimmed by 5 bases and J by 8 bases, 6 bases remained unmatched. Per the germline V gene, CDR1 is SGHRS and CDR2 is YFSETQ. The CDR3 consists of 13 residues. CDR3 nucleotides: TGCGCCAGCAGGACAGGGCTTGACGAAAAACTGTTTTTT. The encoded protein is CASRTGLDEKLFF.

This rearrangement joins TRBV19 to TRBJ2-2; 7 bases map to TRBD2. Germline V gives CDR1 LNHDA, CDR2 SQIVND (reference sequence). The CDR3 is 16 amino acids. V lost 3 bases and J lost 4; bases outside the gene matches: 8. CDR3 nucleotide sequence: TGTGCCAGTAGTATGGCGGGGGAGGCGATCACCGGGGAGCTGTTTTTT. The encoded protein is CASSMAGEAITGELFF.

As for this clone: At one end, the junction sequence differs from germline, possibly due to a read error. The chain is built from TRBV13 and TRBJ1-3, with TRBD1 matching over 7 bases. This CDR3 spans 13 amino acids. Germline loops: CDR1 PRHDT, CDR2 FYEKMQ (reference sequence). The CDR3: CASSQRNMLDRRF. CDR3 sequence (DNA): TGTGCCAGCAGCCAACGCAACATGCTGGACAGGAGATTT.

The rearrangement links TRBV19 to TRBJ2-7; the match to TRBD2 covers 10 bases. This CDR3 has 17 residues. CDR1 and CDR2 (germline): LNHDA, SQIVND (reference sequence). The V gene end was trimmed by 2 bases and the J gene end by 4 bases; junction bases not matched to a gene: 11. The CDR3 spells CASSINDLAGETYEQYF. The CDR3 DNA follows: TGTGCCAGTAGTATAAACGACCTAGCGGGAGAAACTTACGAGCAGTACTTC.

The CDR3 nucleotides are TGTGCCAGCAGCTTAAGCATGCCGCGGAGCGGAAACACCATATATTTT. Translated: CASSLSMPRSGNTIYF. This chain joins TRBV7-8 and TRBJ1-3, with D unresolved. The CDR3 is 16 amino acids. Germline V gene sequence: CDR1 SGHVS, CDR2 FQNEAQ. V lost 2 bases, J lost 4 bases, and 15 bases lay in between.

The chain uses TRBV19 and TRBJ1-1, with D perhaps TRBD1 (6 bases). Trimming removed 3 bases at V and 3 bases at J, with 14 bases between. The V gene's germline CDR1 is LNHDA and CDR2 SQIVND (reference sequence). This CDR3 has 15 amino acids. CDR3: CASSIGGRGYTEAFF. The CDR3 DNA follows: TGTGCCAGTAGTATCGGGGGGCGGGGATACACTGAAGCTTTCTTT.

The CDR3 DNA reads TGTGCCAGCAGCTATACAAGTAATGAGCAGTACTTC. Its translation is CASSYTSNEQYF. The J gene is TRBJ2-7, the V gene TRBV7-9; D ambiguous. V lost 4 bases, J lost 7 bases, and 11 bases lay in between. The CDR3 contains 12 residues. Germline assignment: CDR1 SEHNR and CDR2 FQNEAQ (reference sequence).

The rearrangement joins TRBV7-8 to TRBJ2-3, with 10 bases aligning to TRBD2. V shed 5 bases, J shed 5 bases, and the junction held 13 bases outside the gene matches. CDR3 size: 17 residues. CDR1 SGHVS and CDR2 FQNEAQ come from the germline V gene. CDR3 DNA sequence: TGTGCCAGCAGCCCTACCTCCTCTAGCGGGAGATTAGATACGCAGTATTTT. It encodes CASSPTSSSGRLDTQYF.